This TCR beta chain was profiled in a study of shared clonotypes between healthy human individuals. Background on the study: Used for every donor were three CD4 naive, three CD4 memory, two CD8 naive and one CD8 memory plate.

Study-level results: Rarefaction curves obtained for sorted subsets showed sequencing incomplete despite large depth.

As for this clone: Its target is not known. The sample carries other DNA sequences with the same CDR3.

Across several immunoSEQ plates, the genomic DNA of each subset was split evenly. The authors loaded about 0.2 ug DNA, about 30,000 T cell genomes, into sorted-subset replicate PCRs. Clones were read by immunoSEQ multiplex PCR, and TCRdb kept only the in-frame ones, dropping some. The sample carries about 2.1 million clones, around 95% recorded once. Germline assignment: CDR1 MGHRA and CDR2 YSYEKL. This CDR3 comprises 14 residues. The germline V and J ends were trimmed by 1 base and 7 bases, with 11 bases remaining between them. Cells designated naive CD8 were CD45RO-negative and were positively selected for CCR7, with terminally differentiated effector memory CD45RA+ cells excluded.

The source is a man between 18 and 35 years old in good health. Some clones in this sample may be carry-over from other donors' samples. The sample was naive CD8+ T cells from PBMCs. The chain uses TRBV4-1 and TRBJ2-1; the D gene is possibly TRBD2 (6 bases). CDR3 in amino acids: CASSQGPGGNEQFF. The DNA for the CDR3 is TGCGCCAGCAGCCAAGGCCCCGGAGGGAATGAGCAGTTCTTC.